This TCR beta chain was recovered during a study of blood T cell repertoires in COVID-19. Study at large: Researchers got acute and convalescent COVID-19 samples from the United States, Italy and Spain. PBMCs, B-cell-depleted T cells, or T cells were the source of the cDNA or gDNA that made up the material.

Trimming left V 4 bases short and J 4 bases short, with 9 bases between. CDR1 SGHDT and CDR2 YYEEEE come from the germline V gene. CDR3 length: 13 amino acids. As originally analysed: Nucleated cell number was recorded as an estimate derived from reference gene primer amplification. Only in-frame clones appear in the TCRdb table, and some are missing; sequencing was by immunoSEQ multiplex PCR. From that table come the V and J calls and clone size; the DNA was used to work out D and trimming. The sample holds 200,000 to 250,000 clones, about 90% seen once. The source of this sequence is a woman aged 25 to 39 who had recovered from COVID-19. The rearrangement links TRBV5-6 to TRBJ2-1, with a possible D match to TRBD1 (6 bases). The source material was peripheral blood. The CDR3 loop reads CASSMTGYNEQFF. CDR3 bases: TGTGCCAGCAGCATGACAGGTTACAATGAGCAGTTCTTC.